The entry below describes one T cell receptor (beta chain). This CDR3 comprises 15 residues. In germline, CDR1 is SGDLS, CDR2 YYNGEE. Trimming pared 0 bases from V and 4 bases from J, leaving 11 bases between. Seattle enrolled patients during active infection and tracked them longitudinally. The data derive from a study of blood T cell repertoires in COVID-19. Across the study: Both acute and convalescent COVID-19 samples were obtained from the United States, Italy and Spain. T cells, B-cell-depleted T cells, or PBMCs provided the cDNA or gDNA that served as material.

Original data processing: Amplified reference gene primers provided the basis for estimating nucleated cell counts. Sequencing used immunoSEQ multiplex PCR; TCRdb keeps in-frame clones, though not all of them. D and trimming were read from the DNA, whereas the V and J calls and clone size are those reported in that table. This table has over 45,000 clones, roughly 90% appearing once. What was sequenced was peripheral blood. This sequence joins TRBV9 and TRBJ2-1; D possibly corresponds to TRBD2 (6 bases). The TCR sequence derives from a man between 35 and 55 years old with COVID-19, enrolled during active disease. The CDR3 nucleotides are TGTGCCAGCAGCGTAGGACTAGAAGGGTACAATGAGCAGTTCTTC. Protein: CASSVGLEGYNEQFF.